These 10 T cell receptor beta chains were sequenced from one sample in a study of blood T cell repertoires in COVID-19. Profiled with immunoSEQ multiplex PCR; TCRdb holds only in-frame clones, not every one. The data contain roughly 200,000 clones, around 90% of them singletons. Sequencing was done on a sample of peripheral blood. The receptors come from a man aged 40-49 years with acute or convalescent COVID-19.

CDR3 sequence (DNA): TGCAGCGTTGGTGGAACTAGCGGGGGGAGGAGCTCCTACGAGCAGTACTTC. It translates to CSVGGTSGGRSSYEQYF. The J gene is TRBJ2-7, the V gene TRBV29-1, with 12 bases lining up with TRBD2. J lost 0 bases, V lost 4 bases, and 10 bases had no gene match. The CDR3 contains 17 residues. From germline, CDR1 is SQVTM and CDR2 ANQGSEA.

The CDR3 coding sequence is TGTGCCAGCAGAAAAAGGGACAGGAACACCGGGGAGCTGTTTTTT. This gives the protein CASRKRDRNTGELFF. This chain uses TRBV21-1 with TRBJ2-2; the DNA was not compared with TRBD1, the D call given in the table. TRBV21-1 is given as a pseudogene. This CDR3 spans 15 amino acids.

This clone was recorded a few times. The V and J genes are TRBV5-6 and TRBJ1-1; TRBD1 aligns across 7 bases. CDR3 length equals 14 residues. Losses at the gene ends were 3 bases for V and 7 bases for J; bases not matched to a gene: 9. Germline CDR1 is SGHDT and CDR2 is YYEEEE. This chain's CDR3 is CASSSRQGAHEAFF. CDR3 sequence (DNA): TGTGCCAGCAGCTCCAGACAGGGTGCTCATGAAGCTTTCTTT.

This clone was recorded once. The chain employs TRBV5-4 and TRBJ2-1; 8 bases are shared with TRBD2. This CDR3 comprises 17 residues. The V gene end was trimmed by 1 base and the J gene end by 4 bases; junction bases not matched to a gene: 10. The germline V gene has CDR1 SGHNT and CDR2 YYREEE (reference sequence). DNA for the CDR3: TGTGCCAGCAGCTTGCTGCTAGCGGGTGACGCTTACAATGAGCAGTTCTTC. Translation: CASSLLLAGDAYNEQFF.

The chain recombines TRBV28 with TRBJ1-1, with D possibly TRBD1 on 5 matching bases. Germline V gene sequence: CDR1 MDHEN, CDR2 SYDVKM. The V and J ends lost 3 bases and 8 bases respectively, with 16 bases between them. This CDR3 contains 14 residues. CDR3 loop: CASSLGRAFREAFF. CDR3 DNA sequence: TGTGCCAGCAGTTTGGGCAGGGCTTTTAGGGAAGCTTTCTTT.

V is TRBV6-4 and J is TRBJ1-1; D may be TRBD1 (6 bases). Trimming took off 5 bases at V and 9 bases at J, with 16 bases between the two ends. Germline V lookup: CDR1 MRHNA, CDR2 SNTAGT. CDR3 length equals 13 residues. The CDR3 spells CASSPTLQGQAFF. The CDR3 DNA sequence: TGTGCCAGCAGTCCGACTCTACAGGGACAAGCTTTCTTT.

V and J are TRBV10-1 and TRBJ2-3, with unresolved D. The germline gives CDR1 WNHNN, CDR2 SYGVQD (reference sequence). The V gene lost 3 bases and the J gene lost 2 bases, with 6 bases spanning the gap. The CDR3 length is 13 residues. CDR3 bases: TGCGCCAGCAGTGACTTCGTCACAGATACGCAGTATTTT. It specifies CASSDFVTDTQYF.

This chain uses TRBV7-9 with TRBJ1-2, with D possibly TRBD1 on 6 matching bases. This CDR3 is 14 amino acids long. Germline loops: CDR1 SEHNR, CDR2 FQNEAQ (reference sequence). V lost 5 bases to trimming and J lost 5 bases, with 15 bases between them. The DNA for the CDR3 is TGTGCCAGCAGCCGCCAGGGGACCCCTTATGGCTACACCTTC. It yields the protein CASSRQGTPYGYTF.

This chain joins TRBV7-9 and TRBJ2-7; D not resolved. Trimming removed 5 bases from V and 0 bases from J, with 5 bases in between. The CDR3 has 12 amino acids. Germline CDR1 and CDR2: SEHNR and FQNEAQ (reference sequence). CDR3 nucleotides: TGTGCCAGCAGCCTCCCCTCCTACGAGCAGTACTTC. This gives the protein CASSLPSYEQYF.

This chain uses TRBV11-2 with TRBJ2-7, with TRBD1 matching over 7 bases. Germline lookup yields CDR1 SGHAT and CDR2 FQNNGV. The CDR3 runs to 14 residues. With V trimmed by 3 bases and J by 4 bases, 6 bases remained unmatched. CDR3 in DNA: TGTGCCAGCAGCTTTGGGACAGCGGATTACGAGCAGTACTTC. It translates to CASSFGTADYEQYF.